Presented here are 10 T cell receptor beta chains from one specimen sequenced in a study of blood T cell repertoires in COVID-19. Only in-frame clones appear in the TCRdb table, and some are missing; sequencing was by immunoSEQ multiplex PCR. The sample has about 230,000 clones, over 65% seen once. What was sequenced was peripheral blood. The receptors were gathered from a woman in her sixties or seventies with active or convalescent COVID-19.

V usage is TRBV5-1 and J usage is TRBJ2-5, with 9 positions matching TRBD2. J gave up 2 bases and V 1 base, and 3 bases lay outside the gene matches. Germline CDR1 is SGHRS and CDR2 is YFSETQ. The CDR3 is made up of 15 amino acids. This CDR3 is CASSLTSGYQETQYF. The CDR3 region has the DNA TGCGCCAGCAGCTTGACTAGCGGGTATCAAGAGACCCAGTACTTC.

This clone was counted only a few times. The chain uses TRBV12-3 or TRBV12-4 and TRBJ2-7, with no clear D. V dropped 4 bases and J dropped 0 bases, with 4 bases sitting between them. The CDR3 has 12 residues. CDR3: CASSSFSYEQYF. In nucleotides, the CDR3 is TGTGCCAGCAGTTCCTTCTCCTACGAGCAGTACTTC.

The chain joins TRBV11-2 to TRBJ2-1; 13 bases fit TRBD2. The CDR3 runs to 15 residues. The V gene's germline CDR1 is SGHAT and CDR2 FQNNGV. V lost 5 bases and J lost 15; bases outside the gene matches: 13. The CDR3 coding sequence is TGTGCCAGCAGCAATTGGACTAGCGGGAGCCCTAAGGGGTTCTTC. This translates into CASSNWTSGSPKGFF.

The J gene is TRBJ1-2, the V gene TRBV5-1; TRBD1 agrees at 12 bases. Germline V gives CDR1 SGHRS, CDR2 YFSETQ. CDR3 length: 15 amino acids. V gave up 4 bases and J gave up 8 bases; unmatched junction bases: 9. CDR3 DNA sequence: TGCGCCAGCAGCGGCTCGGGACAGGGGGCCGAAGGCTACACCTTC. As protein: CASSGSGQGAEGYTF. Looking up the rest from reference TRBV5-1 and TRBJ1-2 gives the full variable domain: KAGVTQTPRYLIKTRGQQVTLSCSPISGHRSVSWYQQTPGQGLQFLFEYFSETQRNKGNFPGRFSGRQFSNSRSEMNVSTLELGDSALYLCASSGSGQGAEGYTFGSGTRLTVV.

This clone was recorded only once. The same CDR3 is also encoded by other DNA sequences in this sample. The genes are TRBV11-3 and TRBJ2-1, with D tentatively TRBD2 (6 bases). The germline gives CDR1 SGHNT, CDR2 YENEEA. The CDR3 runs 14 residues. With 0 bases removed from V and 5 bases from J, the gap between germline ends came to 8 bases. CDR3 nucleotides: TGTGCCAGCAGCTTAGATGGGGGGAACAATGAGCAGTTCTTC. This codes for CASSLDGGNNEQFF.

The chain joins TRBV7-2 to TRBJ1-2; no clear D. CDR3 length equals 12 residues. Trimming removed 0 bases at V and 8 bases at J, with 7 bases between. Per the germline V gene, CDR1 is SGHTA and CDR2 is FQGNSA. The CDR3 protein is CASSLAVEGYTF. The CDR3 bases are TGTGCCAGCAGCTTAGCAGTCGAGGGCTACACCTTC.

In DNA, the CDR3 is TGTGCCAGCAGTGACGGGAGGGCCTACACCGGGGAGCTGTTTTTT. Its protein is CASSDGRAYTGELFF. The chain has TRBV2 and TRBJ2-2, with 8 positions matching TRBD2. The V gene's germline CDR1 is SNHLY and CDR2 FYNNEI. The ends lost 3 bases at V and 3 bases at J; junction bases unmatched: 3. This CDR3 comprises 15 residues. The full variable domain, rest sourced from reference TRBV2 and TRBJ2-2, is EPEVTQTPSHQVTQMGQEVILRCVPISNHLYFYWYRQILGQKVEFLVSFYNNEISEKSEIFDDQFSVERPDGSNFTLKIRSTKLEDSAMYFCASSDGRAYTGELFFGEGSRLTVL.

There are a few counts of this clone. The chain uses TRBV12-5 and TRBJ2-1, with 16 positions matching TRBD2. Per the germline V gene, CDR1 is LGHNT and CDR2 is FRNRAP. The CDR3 consists of 21 residues. The junction had 15 bases not matched to a gene; V was cut back by 3 bases and J by 4 bases. The CDR3 here is CASGFRTLPGLAGGSYNEQFF. CDR3 coding DNA: TGTGCTAGTGGTTTCCGCACGCTCCCGGGACTAGCGGGGGGGTCATACAATGAGCAGTTCTTC.

The genes are TRBV5-1 and TRBJ1-1; perhaps TRBD1 as D (6 bases). Germline-derived CDR1 and CDR2 are SGHRS and YFSETQ. This CDR3 has 15 amino acids. The ends were cut back, 4 bases at V and 3 bases at J, with 16 bases in the middle. The DNA for the CDR3 is TGCGCCAGCAGCACGGGACACCCAGGATACACTGAAGCTTTCTTT. It encodes CASSTGHPGYTEAFF.

This clone came up a few times. This chain joins TRBV19 and TRBJ1-1; weak D call: TRBD1 (6 bases). The CDR3 contains 13 residues. The V end lost 7 bases, the J end lost 5 bases, and 14 bases lay between the germline ends. Germline-derived CDR1 and CDR2 are LNHDA and SQIVND (reference sequence). CDR3 region: CASMLEGGTEAFF. In DNA form, the CDR3 reads TGTGCCAGTATGTTAGAAGGGGGAACTGAAGCTTTCTTT.